Below, 6 T cell receptor beta chains from the same sample are listed, as sequenced in a study of T-cell reconstitution after alpha-beta-depleted transplantation in children. A TCRbeta library incorporating unique molecular identifiers was prepared. TCRdb recomputed calls from the PCR reads with MiXCR, one row per CDR3 protein. The sample comprises almost 500,000 distinct CDR3 sequences, around 12% of which are singletons, and 5% to 6% rests with the top ten. The sample was PBMCs from the stem cell graft donor, taken from the stem cell graft. The receptors originated from a human donor who donated a stem cell graft to a child with combined immunodeficiency.

In DNA, the CDR3 is TGTGCCAGCAGCCACAGGGGAGCGTACCAAGAGACCCAGTACTTC. This codes for CASSHRGAYQETQYF. The chain couples TRBV11-3 to TRBJ2-5; 7 bases map to TRBD1. Per germline, CDR1 SGHNT and CDR2 YENEEA. The V and J ends lost 5 bases and 0 bases, in that order; junction bases with no gene match: 6. This CDR3 contains 15 residues.

The chain employs TRBV6-5 and TRBJ1-2; unclear D gene. Deletions cut 0 bases from V and 3 bases from J, with 11 bases between. The V gene's germline CDR1 is MNHEY and CDR2 SVGAGI. CDR3 length: 15 residues. The CDR3 DNA sequence: TGTGCCAGCAGTTACTCCCTGGGAGGGCACTATGGCTACACCTTC. It yields the protein CASSYSLGGHYGYTF.

In its sample, this clonotype was seen a few times. The V and J genes are TRBV7-9 and TRBJ2-7; 8 nucleotides line up with TRBD1. CDR1 is SEHNR, CDR2 FQNEAQ, per germline (reference sequence). The length of the CDR3 is 14 residues. The V segment lost 5 bases and the J segment 3 bases; nucleotides outside the gene matches: 6. This CDR3 is CASSRGQVGYEQYF. Here the CDR3 DNA reads TGTGCCAGCAGCCGGGGACAGGTCGGCTACGAGCAGTACTTC.

This clonotype has more than one count but fewer than ten. A junction boundary mismatches the germline segment, possibly from a read error. The chain uses TRBV6-5 and TRBJ2-7; D perhaps matches TRBD2 (6 bases). CDR1 and CDR2 (germline): MNHEY, SVGAGI. This CDR3 contains 16 residues. In DNA form, the CDR3 reads TGTGCCACCAGTTACTCGAGTTCTGGGGGGAAGAAGGTGCAGTACTTC. Translated: CATSYSSSGGKKVQYF.

This clonotype was picked up many times. V usage is TRBV9 and J usage is TRBJ1-2; 10 bases fit TRBD1. CDR1 and CDR2 (germline): SGDLS, YYNGEE. The ends lost 4 bases at V and 3 bases at J; junction bases unmatched: 6. This CDR3 has 15 residues. CDR3 amino acids: CASSPRQGAHYGYTF. CDR3 sequence (DNA): TGTGCCAGCAGCCCAAGACAGGGGGCCCACTATGGCTACACCTTC.

This clonotype was observed once. The chain employs TRBV12-3 or TRBV12-4 and TRBJ2-1, with 10 positions matching TRBD2. Unmatched junction bases numbered 9, after V lost 5 bases and J lost 5 bases. There are 16 residues in the CDR3. Written as DNA, the CDR3 is TGTGCCAGCAGTCAACTAGCGGGAAGAGGCGACAATGAGCAGTTCTTC. It translates to CASSQLAGRGDNEQFF.